This entry concerns a single T cell receptor beta chain. Method: immunoSEQ multiplex PCR; TCRdb's copy keeps in-frame clones and lacks some. The table lists about 220,000 clones, around 85% of them singletons. Germline-derived CDR1 and CDR2 are SGHNT and YYREEE (reference sequence). The J segment lost 7 bases and the V segment lost 4 bases, leaving 7 bases of the junction unmatched. The CDR3 totals 14 residues. These data are taken from a study of blood T cell repertoires in COVID-19. Overall study: From the United States, Italy and Spain came samples of acute and convalescent COVID-19.

The TCR sequence derives from a woman in her 30s who had recovered from COVID-19. Material for sequencing was peripheral blood. The chain joins TRBV5-4 to TRBJ1-4; 7 bases map to TRBD1. The CDR3 coding sequence is TGTGCCAGCAGCCTACAGGGGAAGGCTGAAAAACTGTTTTTT. Protein product: CASSLQGKAEKLFF.